A selection of T cell receptor beta chains follows, all from one sample in a study of Graves' ophthalmopathy and Graves' hyperthyroidism. In TCRdb, the multiplex PCR reads were re-called with MiXCR into one record per CDR3 protein. This sample carries about 550,000 distinct CDR3 sequences, 35% to 45% of them seen once, and the ten largest clones take approximately 4.1%. Sequencing used peripheral blood or thyroid tissue (not recorded which). The receptors stem from an adult man with Graves' hyperthyroidism. The CDR3 runs from the conserved cysteine through the conserved F or W. Each record gives: CDR3 protein, CDR3 DNA, clone size, V gene, J gene, D gene. D genes are given only for firm matches. Expanded clones are given a class, and other clones once, few, many or no size at all.

CASSLASANYEQYF	TGTGCCAGCAGCTTAGCGTCAGCCAACTACGAGCAGTACTTC	-	TRBV7-9	TRBJ2-7	-
CSVEGPDRGPYEQYF	TGCAGCGTTGAGGGCCCGGACAGGGGGCCCTACGAGCAGTACTTC	-	TRBV29-1	TRBJ2-7	TRBD1
CASSVTGTHDNEQFF	TGTGCCAGCAGCGTAACCGGGACACATGACAATGAGCAGTTCTTC	-	TRBV7-9	TRBJ2-1	-
CASSFRGRKLQETQHF	TGTGCCAGCAGTTTCAGGGGGCGAAAACTCCAAGAGACCCAGCATTTT	-	TRBV12-3/TRBV12-4	TRBJ1-5	TRBD1
CASSETEVYGYTF	TGTGCCAGCAGTGAAACAGAAGTCTATGGCTACACCTTC	many	TRBV28	TRBJ1-2	-
CASSPRTGGLFYVQPQHF	TGCGCCAGCAGCCCGAGGACAGGGGGCCTTTTCTATGTTCAGCCCCAGCATTTT	many	TRBV5-1	TRBJ1-5	TRBD1
CASSTRTGAVGGEAFF	TGTGCCAGTAGTACCCGGACAGGGGCGGTCGGAGGGGAAGCTTTCTTT	many	TRBV19	TRBJ1-1	TRBD1
CASSLRAQVNTEAFF	TGTGCCAGCAGCTTAAGAGCGCAGGTGAACACTGAAGCTTTCTTT	many	TRBV7-6	TRBJ1-1	-
CASSATGGGNQPQHF	TGTGCCAGCAGCGCGACAGGGGGCGGCAATCAGCCCCAGCATTTT	-	TRBV9	TRBJ1-5	TRBD1
CASRPRQGLGEQYF	TGTGCCAGTAGGCCCCGTCAGGGCCTCGGCGAGCAGTACTTC	-	TRBV19	TRBJ2-7	-
CSARADGPSGSPLHF	TGCAGTGCTAGAGCTGACGGGCCTTCTGGGTCACCCCTCCACTTT	-	TRBV20-1	TRBJ1-6	-
CASSIRGNQPQHF	TGTGCCAGTAGTATAAGGGGGAATCAGCCCCAGCATTTT	many	TRBV19	TRBJ1-5	-
CASSFRGGAQYF	TGTGCCAGCAGCTTCCGCGGGGGCGCGCAGTACTTC	once	TRBV7-2	TRBJ2-7	-
CASSLAGAGAGEQFF	TGTGCCAGCAGCTTAGCGGGCGCAGGGGCAGGTGAGCAGTTCTTC	few	TRBV7-6	TRBJ2-1	-
CASSPWTGGMNTEAFF	TGTGCCAGCAGCCCTTGGACAGGGGGGATGAACACTGAAGCTTTCTTT	few	TRBV6-2/TRBV6-3	TRBJ1-1	TRBD1
CASAGQGYGYTF	TGTGCCTCCGCGGGACAGGGCTATGGCTACACCTTC	-	TRBV19	TRBJ1-2	TRBD1
CASSDEGQGVYEQYF	TGTGCCAGCAGTGACGAGGGACAGGGTGTCTACGAGCAGTACTTC	few	TRBV6-1	TRBJ2-7	TRBD1
CASSPIGGASSYEQYF	TGTGCCAGCAGCCCGATCGGGGGGGCGAGCTCCTACGAGCAGTACTTC	once	TRBV7-8	TRBJ2-7	TRBD2
CASCQGQGGEQYF	TGCGCCAGCTGTCAAGGACAGGGAGGCGAGCAGTACTTC	few	TRBV5-1	TRBJ2-7	TRBD1
CASSKVGGPNQPQHF	TGTGCCAGTAGTAAGGTGGGGGGGCCCAATCAGCCCCAGCATTTT	many	TRBV19	TRBJ1-5	-
CASSTLLPTGEKTDTQYF	TGTGCCAGCAGCACCCTACTTCCGACAGGAGAAAAAACAGATACGCAGTATTTT	-	TRBV13	TRBJ2-3	-
CSARATSATQYF	TGCAGTGCTAGGGCGACTAGCGCCACCCAGTACTTC	many	TRBV20-1	TRBJ2-5	TRBD2
CATSDPRESAYNEQFF	TGTGCCACCAGTGATCCGCGGGAGTCGGCCTACAATGAGCAGTTCTTC	-	TRBV24-1	TRBJ2-1	TRBD2
CASSLEPATNEKLFF	TGTGCCAGCAGCTTAGAGCCAGCAACTAATGAAAAACTGTTTTTT	many	TRBV7-9	TRBJ1-4	-
CATSEGTSSSYEQYF	TGTGCCACCAGTGAGGGGACTTCTAGCTCCTACGAGCAGTACTTC	-	TRBV24-1	TRBJ2-7	-
CASSLGGSADTQYF	TGTGCCAGCAGCTTAGGAGGGAGTGCAGATACGCAGTATTTT	many	TRBV7-6	TRBJ2-3	-
CASRPDTSGANVLTF	TGCGCCAGCAGACCGGACACTTCTGGGGCCAACGTCCTGACTTTC	many	TRBV5-1	TRBJ2-6	-
CSVEPGTSYEQYF	TGCAGCGTTGAACCCGGGACAAGTTACGAGCAGTACTTC	many	TRBV29-1	TRBJ2-7	-
CASSRSGRTYEQYF	TGTGCCAGCAGCAGAAGCGGGAGGACCTACGAGCAGTACTTC	many	TRBV12-3/TRBV12-4	TRBJ2-7	TRBD2
CASRKTSGGPTSTDTQYF	TGCGCCAGCAGGAAAACTAGCGGGGGCCCCACTAGCACAGATACGCAGTATTTT	-	TRBV10-1	TRBJ2-3	TRBD2
CASSPGLAGGVGGRETQYF	TGTGCCAGCAGCCCAGGACTAGCGGGGGGAGTTGGCGGACGAGAGACCCAGTACTTC	few	TRBV7-2	TRBJ2-5	TRBD2
CASSPLFWDGTEAFF	TGTGCCAGCAGTCCCTTGTTTTGGGACGGCACTGAAGCTTTCTTT	many	TRBV5-4	TRBJ1-1	-
CASSWDNEKLFF	TGTGCCAGCAGCTGGGATAATGAAAAACTGTTTTTT	-	TRBV24-1	TRBJ1-4	-
CASSRDIYGYTF	TGTGCCAGCAGTCGGGACATCTATGGCTACACCTTC	many	TRBV5-8	TRBJ1-2	-
CASSLGRYNQPQHF	TGTGCCAGCAGCTTGGGTAGATACAATCAGCCCCAGCATTTT	many	TRBV7-8	TRBJ1-5	-
CASSLKRDRGQTEAFF	TGTGCCAGCAGCTTAAAGCGGGACAGGGGTCAAACTGAAGCTTTCTTT	few	TRBV5-8	TRBJ1-1	TRBD1
CASSSPTLAGGFHETQYF	TGTGCCAGCAGTTCGCCGACTCTAGCGGGGGGGTTTCACGAGACCCAGTACTTC	few	TRBV28	TRBJ2-5	TRBD2